Given below is one T cell receptor (beta chain) in context. What antigen it recognizes has not been identified. The input lacks base qualities; no much larger clone sits a single base away. These data originate in a study of T cells in Graves' hyperthyroidism and ophthalmopathy (dated 2019 in TCRdb). As for the study more broadly: A discovery cohort of about 96 patients, approximately 45 with Graves' ophthalmopathy and about 58 with stable Graves' hyperthyroidism, was used to find distinguishing TCR V-J signatures. An independent validation cohort of 18 to 20 hyperthyroidism patients and approximately 15 patients who later progressed to ophthalmopathy tested prospective prediction of ophthalmopathy. The approximately 100 discovery patients were randomly split 7:3 into training and test sets. In roughly six Graves' hyperthyroidism patients, the study also compared T-cell repertoires from thyroid tissue with T-cell repertoires from blood. Following sampling, methimazole starting at 30 mg daily was given to hyperthyroidism patients, and high-dose intravenous methylprednisolone was given to ophthalmopathy patients. The paper reports TCR Vbeta CDR3 sequencing of more than 120 peripheral blood samples: around 45 ophthalmopathy, under 80 hyperthyroidism and 17 progressor patients.

V sheds 1 base and J sheds 5 bases, leaving 9 bases between their ends. The germline V gene yields SGHTA for CDR1 and FQGNSA for CDR2. Taken from cysteine to phenylalanine, the CDR3 has 14 residues. Only the CDR3 DNA stays, 42 bases, in frame from base 1. Summary of the overall study and its limitations: Most expanded thyroid clonotypes (frequency above 0.001) were also found in blood, which suggests that blood repertoires may mirror thyroid immune responses. No statistical method was used to fix the sample size in advance, and group allocation was not hidden from the investigators. In validation, the model predicted progression to ophthalmopathy with over 60% sensitivity and about 72% specificity, a median of 6.5 months before onset. A model built on a 13 V-J signature distinguished ophthalmopathy from stable hyperthyroidism, reaching over 85% sensitivity and under 84% specificity in cross-validation and 80%/75% in testing.

Graves' hyperthyroidism was defined as stable when no progression to ophthalmopathy occurred over 18 months of follow-up. The hyperthyroidism patients were between 18 and 65 years old and newly diagnosed, with a disease duration of less than 2 months. The study excluded patients with uncontrolled infections, other autoimmune diseases, pregnancy or lactation. Diagnoses relied on clinical symptoms, serum thyroxine and TRAb, thyroid ultrasound and orbital computed tomography. Total RNA was extracted with Trizol reagent, and quality was checked on an Agilent 2100 Bioanalyzer. TCR beta CDR3 regions were amplified from RNA transcripts. The first round of RT-PCR for the TCR CDR3 was performed with the HTBI primer set and the Qiagen OneStep RT-PCR kit. Libraries were constructed in a second round of multiplex PCR, after which size selection and purification were performed. Paired-end sequencing of the libraries was performed with 100 bp reads on an Illumina HiSeq2000. Under the source paper's analysis protocol: Raw data were processed with SOAPnuke, discarding reads with adapters, uncalled bases, mean Phred below 15, or no exact constant-primer or identifier match. COPE v1.2.5 was used to merge high-quality paired reads, and clonotypes were defined as unique nucleotide sequences. MiTCR v1.1 was used to align the clonotypes against IMGT TRBV, TRBD and TRBJ reference segments. The analysis was restricted to V-J combinations with a frequency above 0.0001, which together covered about 99% of the repertoires. The TCS score was defined as the ratio of F50 (clonal expansion) to E x V (chaos), calculated using BLOSUM62-based TCRdist between CDR3 peptides within each V-J. Welch's t-statistics and random forest reduced fewer than 550 V-J features to fewer than 15, which were used in a naive Bayes classifier (R e1071). Thyroid-blood repertoire similarity was quantified with the Morisita-Horn index. TCRdb trimmed public reads at Q25 via fastp, called clones via MiXCR and kept in-frame beta chains. Each CDR3 protein gets just one entry, which takes the most common genes and DNA from the rows behind it. TCRdb's processing, not the authors', yielded these V and J calls. The sample data list a few hundred thousand distinct CDR3 sequences, and approximately 44% of these were observed just once. Jointly, the top ten make up about 7.8% of the sample.

This clonotype was sampled from a woman aged 18-35 years with Graves' hyperthyroidism. Sequenced input: peripheral blood or thyroid tissue (not recorded which). The chain uses TRBV7-2 and TRBJ1-5; the D gene cannot be resolved reliably. The nucleotide sequence is TGTGCCAGCAGCTTAGATCCGCTATATCAGCCCCAGCATTTT. Protein translation: CASSLDPLYQPQHF.